This T cell receptor beta chain is from a study of T cells in Graves' hyperthyroidism and ophthalmopathy. Blood dates from first hyperthyroidism diagnosis, before any ophthalmopathy symptoms. Isolation of PBMCs was performed on around 10 ml fresh peripheral blood. Authors of the study amplified TCR beta CDR3 regions from RNA transcripts. Initially, a first-round RT-PCR of the TCR CDR3 employed the HTBI primer set. TCRdb ran MiXCR on the multiplex PCR reads and lists one entry per CDR3 protein. The table shows under 200,000 distinct CDR3 sequences, with less than 10% occurring only once. The CDR3 extends over 16 amino acids. The germline V gene encodes CDR1 SEHNR and CDR2 FQNEAQ (reference sequence). Trimming took off 7 bases at V and 4 bases at J, with 22 bases between the two ends. This clonotype came up many times.

The origin of this receptor is a woman younger than 35 with Graves' hyperthyroidism that later progressed to Graves' ophthalmopathy. The sequenced material came from blood. V gene TRBV7-9 combines with J gene TRBJ1-2; tentative D call: TRBD1 (5 bases). The CDR3 DNA reads TGTGCCAGCACACCCCCCGGTGGAGGGGCCTCCTATGGCTACACCTTC. Amino acids: CASTPPGGGASYGYTF.